The sequence of this TCR beta chain was determined in a study of T-cell reconstitution after alpha-beta-depleted transplantation in children. General observations from the study: Among T cells one year after transplant, newly produced cells accounted for most counts and diversity.

The CDR3 runs to 17 residues. Losses at the gene ends were 4 bases for V and 0 bases for J; bases not matched to a gene: 6. Germline values: CDR1 SGHRS, CDR2 YFSETQ. Concerning this clonotype itself: Its specificity is not known.

Unique molecular identifiers tagged the TCRbeta library. Using its own MiXCR run on the PCR reads, TCRdb lists one record per CDR3 protein. In the table there are a few hundred thousand distinct CDR3 sequences, approximately 41% of which are singletons. This material consisted of PBMCs, taken before TCRalphabeta/CD19-depleted stem cell transplant. This clonotype was sampled from a girl aged 2-10 years with aplastic anemia, due to receive a stem cell transplant. V gene TRBV5-1 combines with J gene TRBJ2-3, with 12 bases lining up with TRBD2. CDR3 coding DNA: TGCGCCAGCAGCCGACGGACTAGCGGGAAAAGCACAGATACGCAGTATTTT. As protein: CASSRRTSGKSTDTQYF.